Listed here are 26 T cell receptor beta chains from one sample, sequenced in a study of identical twins. TCRdb used MiXCR to reprocess the 5' RACE reads, holding one entry per CDR3 protein. The sample has around 570,000 distinct CDR3 sequences; just under 10% are singletons. Separately, the same data were catalogued under a study of yellow fever vaccine responses in identical twins.

Sequencing was done on a sample of PBMCs. Receptors were obtained from a woman younger than 35 in good health.

This clonotype was detected ten times or more. The gene calls are TRBV29-1 and TRBJ1-5, with 7 bases that match TRBD1. The CDR3 covers 14 residues. V shed 5 bases, J shed 2 bases, and the junction held 6 bases outside the gene matches. Germline values: CDR1 SQVTM, CDR2 ANQGSEA. The CDR3 sequence: CSVLGTDRNQPQHF. CDR3 nucleotide sequence: TGCAGCGTTTTAGGGACAGATCGCAATCAGCCCCAGCATTTT.

The chain combines TRBV7-9 with TRBJ1-1; D is possibly TRBD1 (5 bases). The V gene's germline CDR1 is SEHNR and CDR2 FQNEAQ (reference sequence). The CDR3 has 15 amino acids. V was shortened by 1 base and J by 4 bases, with 13 bases between the two germline ends. CDR3: CASSLGVGESTEAFF. DNA of the CDR3: TGTGCCAGCAGCTTAGGAGTGGGGGAATCCACTGAAGCTTTCTTT. The whole variable domain, remainder taken from reference TRBV7-9 and TRBJ1-1, is DTGVSQNPRHKITKRGQNVTFRCDPISEHNRLYWYRQTLGQGPEFLTYFQNEAQLEKSRLLSDRFSAERPKGSFSTLEIQRTEQGDSAMYLCASSLGVGESTEAFFGQGTRLTVV.

Concerning this clonotype itself: Since a much larger clone is just one base distant, this may be a read error. The J gene is TRBJ2-3, the V gene TRBV7-2; 7 bases map to TRBD2. Looked up from germline, CDR1 is SGHTA and CDR2 is FQGNSA. This CDR3 contains 16 residues. V dropped 0 bases and J dropped 8; count of bases not matched to a gene: 11. This chain's CDR3 is CASSLALAVSGGTQYF. The CDR3 nucleotides read TGTGCCAGCAGCTTAGCCCTAGCGGTTTCGGGGGGTACGCAGTATTTT.

V is TRBV12-3 or TRBV12-4 and J is TRBJ2-3; 9 bases are shared with TRBD1. V shed 6 bases, J shed 9 bases, and the junction held 16 bases outside the gene matches. The CDR3 runs to 16 residues. The CDR3 DNA reads TGTGCCAGCAGCCCCGGACAGGGGTCTACGTGGGGCACGCAGTATTTT. It is translated as CASSPGQGSTWGTQYF.

The CDR3: CASSGSWTGKNTEAFF. The CDR3 bases are TGTGCCAGCAGTGGCTCCTGGACAGGAAAGAACACTGAAGCTTTCTTT. The chain couples TRBV6-1 to TRBJ1-1, with TRBD1 matching over 7 bases. The germline V gene has CDR1 MNHNS and CDR2 SASEGT. J gave up 1 base and V 4 bases, and 9 bases lay outside the gene matches. CDR3 length equals 16 residues.

This clonotype was recorded many times. In DNA, the CDR3 is TGCGCCAGCAGCCAAGACAACAGGGAGGGACTGAACACTGAAGCTTTCTTT. Its translation: CASSQDNREGLNTEAFF. The chain employs TRBV4-3 and TRBJ1-1, with D perhaps TRBD1 (6 bases). Germline V gene sequence: CDR1 LGHNA, CDR2 YSLEER. The CDR3 contains 17 residues. The V and J ends lost 0 bases and 0 bases respectively, with 14 bases between them.

The V and J genes are TRBV10-3 and TRBJ1-1, with 8 bases that match TRBD1. In germline, CDR1 is ENHRY, CDR2 SYGVKD. The CDR3 loop spans 13 amino acids. Unmatched junction bases numbered 8, after V lost 7 bases and J lost 7 bases. In nucleotides, the CDR3 is TGTGCCATCATGAGGGGGACAGGTCATGAAGCTTTCTTT. This translates into CAIMRGTGHEAFF.

This clonotype has a count of ten or more. At one boundary the junction diverges from the germline segment, which might be a read error. The CDR3, as DNA: TGTGCTAGCAGCTTAGGTTCTAGCGGGAGTTTCCGGGAGCTGTTTTTT. Protein sequence: CASSLGSSGSFRELFF. J is TRBJ2-2 and V is TRBV7-7, with 10 bases lining up with TRBD2. This CDR3 comprises 16 residues. Germline CDR1 and CDR2: SSHAT and FNYEAQ (reference sequence).

This clonotype has just a few counts. This chain links TRBV29-1 with TRBJ2-7; D is possibly TRBD1 or TRBD2 (5 bases each). V lost 7 bases and J lost 3, with 25 bases in between. Germline V lookup: CDR1 SQVTM, CDR2 ANQGSEA. The CDR3 is 16 residues long. The CDR3 loop reads CSAQGEQDQNVYEQYF. The CDR3 nucleotides are TGCAGCGCCCAAGGGGAGCAGGACCAAAACGTCTACGAGCAGTACTTC.

The V gene is TRBV28, the J gene TRBJ2-1; no reliable D call. The V gene lost 3 bases and the J gene lost 0 bases, with 12 bases spanning the gap. The CDR3 extends over 16 amino acids. Germline CDR1 and CDR2: MDHEN and SYDVKM. CDR3 bases: TGTGCCAGCAGTTTTCCCCTAGATAGCTCCTACAATGAGCAGTTCTTC. This encodes CASSFPLDSSYNEQFF.

This clonotype has a handful of counts. Without the conserved terminal phenylalanine or tryptophan, this CDR3 likely stems from a read error. This chain links TRBV4-3 with TRBJ2-3; 13 positions agree with TRBD2. The CDR3 sequence is 17 residues long. Germline CDR1 is LGHNA and CDR2 is YSLEER. Trimming took 3 bases from V and 4 from J; bases not matched to a gene: 7. The CDR3 is CASSQDTSGRAADTQYV. CDR3 sequence (DNA): TGCGCCAGCAGCCAGGACACTAGCGGGAGGGCCGCAGATACGCAGTATGTT.

This clonotype was detected a few times. The chain recombines TRBV10-3 with TRBJ1-3, with unresolved D. CDR3 length: 16 residues. Trimming removed 2 bases from V and 0 bases from J, with 11 bases in between. Germline V gene lookup returns CDR1 ENHRY and CDR2 SYGVKD. The CDR3 sequence is CAISEADRISGNTIYF. The CDR3 DNA is TGTGCCATCAGTGAGGCCGACCGCATCTCTGGAAACACCATATATTTT.

This chain connects TRBV4-3 to TRBJ2-1, with D unresolved. Germline CDR1 reads LGHNA; CDR2 reads YSLEER. Trimming took 0 bases from V and 9 from J, leaving 12 bases between them. This CDR3 is 14 amino acids long. The CDR3 is CASSQDLTRSEQFF. The CDR3 DNA sequence: TGCGCCAGCAGCCAAGATCTGACGCGCAGTGAGCAGTTCTTC.

This chain uses TRBV5-1 with TRBJ2-1; TRBD2 matches at 10 bases. The germline CDR1 and CDR2 sequences are SGHRS and YFSETQ. This CDR3 contains 14 residues. J was trimmed by 7 bases and V by 2 bases; bases with no gene match: 3. CDR3 in DNA: TGCGCCAGCAGCTTTACTAGCGGGATAAATGAGCAGTTCTTC. Its translation is CASSFTSGINEQFF.

The J gene is TRBJ1-5, the V gene TRBV7-9; D is perhaps TRBD1 (5 bases). V was trimmed by 5 bases and J by 2 bases, leaving 16 bases between them. CDR1 and CDR2 from the germline V gene are SEHNR and FQNEAQ (reference sequence). This CDR3 contains 16 residues. In nucleotides, the CDR3 is TGTGCCAGCAGCCAGACGGGTTTGGGGGGCAATCAGCCCCAGCATTTT. Its protein is CASSQTGLGGNQPQHF.

This clonotype appeared a few times. This chain uses TRBV29-1 with TRBJ2-5; D remains unclear. Trimming took 7 bases from V and 5 from J, leaving 17 bases between them. The CDR3 consists of 13 residues. Germline CDR1 reads SQVTM; CDR2 reads ANQGSEA. The CDR3 loop is CSASPLDGETQYF. The CDR3 DNA is TGCAGCGCCAGTCCCTTAGACGGTGAGACCCAGTACTTC.

The genes are TRBV28 and TRBJ1-1; TRBD1 aligns across 7 bases. Germline lookup yields CDR1 MDHEN and CDR2 SYDVKM. Unmatched junction bases numbered 5, after V lost 6 bases and J lost 1 base. CDR3 length: 14 amino acids. CDR3 region: CASRASGGNTEAFF. The DNA for the CDR3 is TGTGCCAGCAGGGCCTCAGGGGGGAACACTGAAGCTTTCTTT.

This clonotype was found a few times. This sequence joins TRBV20-1 and TRBJ2-7; 12 positions agree with TRBD2. V dropped 5 bases and J dropped 1; count of bases not matched to a gene: 6. The CDR3 has 15 amino acids. Germline values: CDR1 DFQATT, CDR2 SNEGSKA (reference sequence). CDR3 sequence: CSALSGLAGSYEQYF. The CDR3 nucleotides read TGCAGTGCTCTCTCAGGACTAGCGGGATCCTACGAGCAGTACTTC.

This clonotype occurred a few times. The chain is built from TRBV30 and TRBJ2-5; D possibly matches TRBD1 or TRBD2 (6 bases each). The CDR3 contains 15 residues. Looked up from germline, CDR1 is GTSNPN and CDR2 is SVGIG (reference sequence). V was cut by 4 bases and J by 0 bases, with 15 bases left in between. The CDR3 loop is CAWTRWGADQETQYF. The CDR3 nucleotides read TGTGCCTGGACCCGATGGGGGGCGGACCAAGAGACCCAGTACTTC.

In its sample, this clonotype was seen a few times. The rearrangement links TRBV5-8 to TRBJ1-5; 9 nucleotides agree with TRBD1. Germline CDR1 SGHTS, CDR2 YDEGEE. J was trimmed by 7 bases and V by 4 bases; bases with no gene match: 9. This CDR3 region has 15 residues. The CDR3 sequence: CASSDRDRVDQPQHF. CDR3 DNA: TGTGCCAGCAGCGACCGGGACAGGGTGGACCAGCCCCAGCATTTT.

As regards this clonotype: No conserved phenylalanine or tryptophan ends this CDR3, so it is likely a read error. This chain uses TRBV29-1 with TRBJ2-1; 7 bases fit TRBD1. Germline V lookup: CDR1 SQVTM, CDR2 ANQGSEA. V gave up 6 bases and J gave up 1 base; unmatched junction bases: 3. There are 13 residues in the CDR3. Here the CDR3 reads CSVQTGSYNEQFL. The CDR3 DNA reads TGCAGCGTGCAGACAGGGTCCTACAATGAGCAGTTCCTC.

The chain is built from TRBV2 and TRBJ2-1, with D maybe TRBD2 (5 bases). V lost 7 bases and J 2 bases, leaving 21 bases between the germline ends. Looked up from germline, CDR1 is SNHLY and CDR2 is FYNNEI. The CDR3 is made up of 17 amino acids. In DNA form, the CDR3 reads TGTGCCAGCACCGTCCGGGGTGCAGCGAGGGCCTACAATGAGCAGTTCTTC. Translation gives CASTVRGAARAYNEQFF.

V usage is TRBV20-1 and J usage is TRBJ2-4; 8 bases agree with TRBD1. The V segment lost 5 bases and the J segment 1 base; nucleotides outside the gene matches: 4. The CDR3 sequence is 14 residues long. Germline CDR1 is DFQATT and CDR2 is SNEGSKA (reference sequence). This CDR3 is CSAGRQGAKNIQYF. The CDR3 DNA reads as TGCAGTGCTGGCAGACAGGGGGCCAAAAACATTCAGTACTTC.

This clonotype was picked up a small number of times. The chain carries TRBV7-9 and TRBJ2-1; tentatively, D is TRBD2 (6 bases). This CDR3 has 13 amino acids. V dropped 1 base and J dropped 9 bases, with 10 bases sitting between them. Germline assignment: CDR1 SEHNR and CDR2 FQNEAQ (reference sequence). The CDR3 loop is CASSLEDYAEQFF. In DNA form, the CDR3 reads TGTGCCAGCAGCTTAGAGGACTATGCTGAGCAGTTCTTC.

V gene TRBV5-1 combines with J gene TRBJ2-2, with D perhaps TRBD2 (6 bases). Germline lookup yields CDR1 SGHRS and CDR2 YFSETQ. The CDR3 is made up of 15 amino acids. Trimming shortened V by 3 bases and J by 6 bases, and 15 bases separated the two germline ends. The CDR3: CASSSLDGTAGELFF. In DNA form, the CDR3 reads TGCGCCAGCAGCTCTTTGGACGGGACTGCCGGGGAGCTGTTTTTT.

The sample holds a few counts of this clonotype. The chain recombines TRBV10-2 with TRBJ1-1; a possible D gene is TRBD1 (5 bases). The CDR3 loop spans 14 amino acids. CDR1 and CDR2 from the germline V gene are WSHSY and SAAADI. V was trimmed by 6 bases and J by 1 base, leaving 12 bases between them. This chain's CDR3 is CASSPNGGNTEAFF. The DNA for the CDR3 is TGCGCCAGCAGCCCCAACGGGGGGAACACTGAAGCTTTCTTT.